The entry that follows covers one T cell receptor (beta chain) sequence. The antigen is undetermined. Clones were sequenced by immunoSEQ multiplex PCR, and TCRdb holds only the in-frame ones, with some missing. The sample lists 90,000 to 130,000 clones; around 95% were seen once. Trimming cost V 4 bases and J 6 bases; bases outside gene matches: 9. Germline values: CDR1 SGHVS, CDR2 FNYEAQ. The CDR3 contains 14 residues. These data come from a study of graft-versus-host responses after intestinal transplantation. Turning to the study itself: Every recipient underwent anti-thymocyte globulin induction, then tacrolimus and steroids for roughly 3 years. Study-wide points: GvH clone levels peaked in circulation, and this peak was associated with early post-transplant HvG declines. Within allografts, high graft-versus-host to host-versus-graft clonal ratios were seen among patients with graft-donor T cell macrochimerism.

Source: unstimulated CD8+ T cells sorted from spleen or lymph node cells, taken before intestinal transplant. The chain links TRBV7-6 to TRBJ2-7; the match to TRBD1 covers 7 bases. The clonotype was recovered from a human donor who received an intestinal transplant. The CDR3 is CASSSRQGWGEQYF. CDR3 nucleotides: TGTGCCAGCAGCTCCCGACAGGGTTGGGGCGAGCAGTACTTC.